Given below is one T cell receptor (beta chain) in context. No antigen is known for it. The data belong to a study of blood T cells in healthy people across ages. Findings and caveats of the study: TCR beta diversity tracked closely with naive T cell percentage. The study found more naive CD4+ cells and higher diversity in long-lived than aged donors.

Together with a sample-barcoded 5' primer, a J-beta primer mix was included in a second PCR lasting about 6 to 11 cycles. TCRdb processed the 5' RACE reads anew with MiXCR; each CDR3 protein has one entry. The data hold approximately 1,100,000 distinct CDR3 sequences, with 45% observed a single time. Extraction of total RNA produced a minimum of 5.5 micrograms from each sample. This CDR3 contains 17 residues. V shed 3 bases and J 3 bases; nucleotides not matched to a gene: 6. Germline V gene lookup returns CDR1 SEHNR and CDR2 FQNEAQ (reference sequence). Material: blood. This rearrangement joins TRBV7-9 to TRBJ1-4, with 11 bases matching TRBD1. This TCR derives from an older woman in good health. CDR3: CASSLWTGGRANEKLFF. Here the CDR3 DNA reads TGTGCCAGCAGCTTGTGGACAGGGGGCAGAGCTAATGAAAAACTGTTTTTT. The variable domain in full, completed from reference TRBV7-9 and TRBJ1-4, reads DTGVSQNPRHKITKRGQNVTFRCDPISEHNRLYWYRQTLGQGPEFLTYFQNEAQLEKSRLLSDRFSAERPKGSFSTLEIQRTEQGDSAMYLCASSLWTGGRANEKLFFGSGTQLSVL.